These 26 T cell receptor beta chains were all obtained from the same sample, sequenced in a study of cytomegalovirus exposure and HLA in healthy donors. The PCR contained 60 Vbeta and 13 Jbeta primers. Produced via immunoSEQ multiplex PCR; TCRdb's table is partial and in-frame only. The repertoire holds fewer than 250,000 clones, with roughly 83% as singletons. Sequenced: PBMCs. These receptor sequences come from a girl under 18 in good health and CMV-seronegative.

V is TRBV28 and J is TRBJ1-2, with D perhaps matching TRBD1 (6 bases). The length of the CDR3 is 16 residues. Germline V gene data show CDR1 as MDHEN and CDR2 as SYDVKM. V dropped 6 bases and J dropped 6 bases, with 23 bases sitting between them. In nucleotides, the CDR3 is TGTGCCAGCAGAAAGCGACAGGTCTTACTGGTAAATGGCTACACCTTC. Protein: CASRKRQVLLVNGYTF.

V usage is TRBV7-9 and J usage is TRBJ1-1; no clear D gene. Trimming cost V 2 bases and J 6 bases, with 19 bases left between them. From germline, CDR1 is SEHNR and CDR2 FQNEAQ (reference sequence). This CDR3 is 16 amino acids long. The CDR3 DNA reads as TGTGCCAGCAGCTTATATTGGCGGGTCACTAACGCTGAAGCTTTCTTT. It is translated as CASSLYWRVTNAEAFF.

J is TRBJ2-7 and V is TRBV15, with 8 bases fitting TRBD1. CDR3 length: 13 amino acids. Germline trimming cut 0 bases from V and 12 bases from J; bases unmatched to any gene: 7. Germline V CDR1 and CDR2: LNHNV, YYDKDF (reference sequence). The CDR3 region is CATSRDPQGAWYF. CDR3 nucleotides: TGTGCCACCAGCAGAGATCCCCAGGGGGCTTGGTACTTC.

The chain couples TRBV7-9 to TRBJ1-4; D possibly corresponds to TRBD1 (6 bases). V shed 6 bases and J shed 2 bases, with 13 bases lying between them. There are 15 residues in the CDR3. The germline V gene has CDR1 SEHNR and CDR2 FQNEAQ (reference sequence). CDR3 amino acids: CASRDNRETNEKLFF. CDR3 in DNA: TGTGCCAGCAGGGATAACAGGGAGACTAATGAAAAACTGTTTTTT.

The rearrangement joins TRBV2 to TRBJ2-5; TRBD2 agrees at 10 bases. Germline CDR1 SNHLY, CDR2 FYNNEI. The J segment lost 3 bases and the V segment lost 5 bases, leaving 3 bases of the junction unmatched. The CDR3 has 14 amino acids. The CDR3 spells CASSYTSGEETQYF. The CDR3 region has the DNA TGTGCCAGCAGTTATACTAGCGGGGAAGAGACCCAGTACTTC.

This chain connects TRBV19 to TRBJ1-2; D gene uncertain. The CDR3 spans 16 residues. Germline-derived CDR1 and CDR2 are LNHDA and SQIVND (reference sequence). V was pared by 7 bases and J by 4 bases, with 22 bases between. In DNA form, the CDR3 reads TGTGCCAGTACCTTGGCACCTAGCCCAAGGACCTATGGCTACACCTTC. This codes for CASTLAPSPRTYGYTF.

The chain employs TRBV28 and TRBJ2-7, with 9 bases lining up with TRBD1. The trim removed 11 bases at V and 5 bases at J, leaving 16 bases unmatched. This CDR3 has 15 residues. Germline V gene sequence: CDR1 MDHEN, CDR2 SYDVKM. The CDR3 sequence is CAVGGTGQGRHEQYF. DNA for the CDR3: TGTGCCGTAGGAGGGACGGGACAGGGCCGGCACGAGCAGTACTTC.

The chain combines TRBV7-8 with TRBJ1-1, with 7 bases identical to TRBD1. Germline lookup yields CDR1 SGHVS and CDR2 FQNEAQ. This CDR3 contains 12 residues. The V and J ends lost 5 bases and 5 bases, in that order; junction bases with no gene match: 2. The CDR3 loop is CASSVQGTEAFF. CDR3 sequence (DNA): TGTGCCAGCAGCGTACAGGGGACTGAAGCTTTCTTT.

The J gene is TRBJ2-1, the V gene TRBV4-2, with D possibly matching TRBD2 (6 bases). The ends were cut back, 3 bases at V and 0 bases at J, with 15 bases in the middle. This CDR3 contains 17 residues. In germline, CDR1 is LGHNA, CDR2 YNFKEQ. The CDR3 region is CASSHPSRGDSYNEQFF. The CDR3, as DNA: TGTGCCAGCAGCCACCCGTCCCGCGGGGACTCCTACAATGAGCAGTTCTTC.

The chain employs TRBV28 and TRBJ1-2; D may be TRBD1 (6 bases). This CDR3 has 14 residues. Germline V CDR1 and CDR2: MDHEN, SYDVKM. V lost 5 bases, J lost 2 bases, and 12 bases lay in between. Here the CDR3 reads CASSPQGINYGYTF. CDR3 nucleotides: TGTGCCAGCAGTCCCCAGGGGATCAACTATGGCTACACCTTC.

The rearrangement uses TRBV21-1 and TRBJ2-1; TRBD1 was called by the table and not checked on the DNA. TRBV21-1 is marked as a pseudogene. The length of the CDR3 is 16 residues. CDR3 in DNA: TGTGCCAGCAGTTATTCCGGGACAGGCTACTACAATGAGCAGTTCTTC. Its translation: CASSYSGTGYYNEQFF.

The CDR3 here is CASSFGLPGLAGGPRDTDTQYF. CDR3 bases: TGTGCCAGCAGTTTTGGCCTACCTGGGCTAGCGGGAGGGCCTAGGGACACAGATACGCAGTATTTT. The chain links TRBV28 to TRBJ2-3, with 12 bases that match TRBD2. The CDR3 sequence is 22 residues long. J gave up 2 bases and V 3 bases, and 21 bases lay outside the gene matches. CDR1 and CDR2 from the germline V gene are MDHEN and SYDVKM.

The rearrangement joins TRBV7-9 to TRBJ2-3, with 7 bases identical to TRBD2. With 5 bases clipped from V and 3 bases from J, the junction kept 11 bases outside the gene matches. Germline V lookup: CDR1 SEHNR, CDR2 FQNEAQ (reference sequence). The CDR3 is 16 residues long. CDR3 bases: TGTGCCAGCAGCCCCTCCCTTAGGACTAGTACAGATACGCAGTATTTT. This gives the protein CASSPSLRTSTDTQYF.

V is TRBV5-1 and J is TRBJ2-1; TRBD2 aligns across 13 bases. Germline loops: CDR1 SGHRS, CDR2 YFSETQ. The CDR3 contains 18 residues. J was trimmed by 6 bases and V by 2 bases; bases with no gene match: 11. The CDR3 region has the DNA TGCGCCAGCAGCTTCCAACTAGCGGGAGGGCCTAACGGCAATGAGCAGTTCTTC. This translates into CASSFQLAGGPNGNEQFF.

This clone has just a few counts. The chain couples TRBV28 to TRBJ1-1, with a possible D match to TRBD1 (5 bases). Germline CDR1 MDHEN, CDR2 SYDVKM. CDR3 length equals 11 residues. Trimming shortened V by 4 bases and J by 8 bases, and 8 bases separated the two germline ends. This chain's CDR3 is CASSSHREAFF. CDR3 bases: TGTGCCAGCAGTTCCCACAGGGAAGCTTTCTTT.

This chain connects TRBV5-4 to TRBJ2-5; the D gene is possibly TRBD1 (6 bases). The CDR3 runs 11 residues. Germline CDR1 reads SGHNT; CDR2 reads YYREEE (reference sequence). V shed 4 bases and J shed 5 bases, with 6 bases lying between them. CDR3 protein: CASSGQETQYF. CDR3 nucleotides: TGTGCCAGCAGCGGACAGGAGACCCAGTACTTC.

The rearrangement uses TRBV6-5 and TRBJ1-4, with 8 positions matching TRBD1. The J segment lost 3 bases and the V segment lost 2 bases, leaving 2 bases of the junction unmatched. Germline CDR1 and CDR2: MNHEY and SVGAGI. The CDR3 totals 15 residues. CDR3 protein: CASSYRTGSNEKLFF. CDR3 bases: TGTGCCAGCAGTTACAGGACAGGGTCTAATGAAAAACTGTTTTTT.

This CDR3 is CASSVPKDLGGYTF. CDR3 DNA: TGTGCCAGCAGTGTACCCAAGGACTTAGGGGGCTACACCTTC. The chain links TRBV6-1 to TRBJ1-2; D is uncertain. Trimming shortened V by 4 bases and J by 8 bases, and 17 bases separated the two germline ends. The length of the CDR3 is 14 residues. Per the germline V gene, CDR1 is MNHNS and CDR2 is SASEGT.

This chain joins TRBV6-5 and TRBJ2-1, with D possibly being TRBD2 (6 bases). CDR3 length: 14 residues. Germline CDR1 is MNHEY and CDR2 is SVGAGI. The V gene lost 4 bases and the J gene lost 2 bases, with 9 bases spanning the gap. CDR3 nucleotides: TGTGCCAGCAGTTTGCGGGAAACCTACAATGAGCAGTTCTTC. It specifies CASSLRETYNEQFF.

This sequence joins TRBV19 and TRBJ2-1, with 10 bases matching TRBD1. CDR1 is LNHDA, CDR2 SQIVND, per germline (reference sequence). The CDR3 is 15 residues long. Unmatched junction bases numbered 3, after V lost 0 bases and J lost 7 bases. For the CDR3, the DNA is TGTGCCAGTAGTATAGAGTCGGGACAGGGGAATGAGCAGTTCTTC. Translation: CASSIESGQGNEQFF. The full variable domain, rest sourced from reference TRBV19 and TRBJ2-1, is DGGITQSPKYLFRKEGQNVTLSCEQNLNHDAMYWYRQDPGQGLRLIYYSQIVNDFQKGDIAEGYSVSREKKESFPLTVTSAQKNPTAFYLCASSIESGQGNEQFFGPGTRLTVL.

This chain links TRBV19 with TRBJ2-1, with TRBD2 matching over 7 bases. CDR1 is LNHDA and CDR2 is SQIVND in the germline V gene (reference sequence). V lost 3 bases and J lost 7; bases outside the gene matches: 6. The CDR3 is 14 residues long. The chain's CDR3 is CASSMNPGLNEQFF. CDR3 bases: TGTGCCAGTAGTATGAATCCGGGACTAAATGAGCAGTTCTTC.

The chain uses TRBV6-1 and TRBJ2-1, with TRBD1 matching over 7 bases. Per germline, CDR1 MNHNS and CDR2 SASEGT. This CDR3 region has 17 residues. Trimming removed 3 bases from V and 7 bases from J; junction bases left unmatched: 15. The CDR3 DNA is TGTGCCAGCAGTGATAGGTCTTTACCGAAGACAGGGAATGAGCAGTTCTTC. Its protein product is CASSDRSLPKTGNEQFF.

The V call is TRBV4-2, the J call TRBJ2-5, with D perhaps TRBD2 (6 bases). Per the germline V gene, CDR1 is LGHNA and CDR2 is YNFKEQ. The CDR3 has 18 amino acids. Trimming took 4 bases from V and 4 from J, leaving 25 bases between them. CDR3 bases: TGTGCCAGCAGCCTCCTCGGGGTCGCGGGCGGAGGGAGAGAGACCCAGTACTTC. Its protein is CASSLLGVAGGGRETQYF.

The V gene is TRBV27, the J gene TRBJ2-3; 7 nucleotides align to TRBD2. The V segment lost 5 bases and the J segment 4 bases; nucleotides outside the gene matches: 9. The CDR3 loop spans 15 amino acids. CDR1 is MNHEY, CDR2 SMNVEV, per germline (reference sequence). The DNA for the CDR3 is TGTGCCAGCAGTCTCCTTCGGGGGGAATCAGATACGCAGTATTTT. This gives the protein CASSLLRGESDTQYF.

The chain combines TRBV6-1 with TRBJ2-7, with TRBD1 matching over 11 bases. The V gene's germline CDR1 is MNHNS and CDR2 SASEGT. This CDR3 has 15 amino acids. V lost 6 bases to trimming and J lost 6 bases; unmatched junction nucleotides: 10. The CDR3 sequence: CASREPGQGGGEQYF. The DNA of the CDR3 is TGTGCCAGCAGAGAACCGGGACAGGGGGGTGGCGAGCAGTACTTC.

The gene calls are TRBV6-1 and TRBJ1-2, with a weak D call TRBD1 (5 bases). Germline assignment: CDR1 MNHNS and CDR2 SASEGT. The CDR3 is 13 residues long. Trimming shortened V by 1 base and J by 5 bases, and 8 bases separated the two germline ends. CDR3 loop: CASSEGSGYGYTF. CDR3 sequence (DNA): TGTGCCAGCAGTGAAGGGTCAGGGTATGGCTACACCTTC.